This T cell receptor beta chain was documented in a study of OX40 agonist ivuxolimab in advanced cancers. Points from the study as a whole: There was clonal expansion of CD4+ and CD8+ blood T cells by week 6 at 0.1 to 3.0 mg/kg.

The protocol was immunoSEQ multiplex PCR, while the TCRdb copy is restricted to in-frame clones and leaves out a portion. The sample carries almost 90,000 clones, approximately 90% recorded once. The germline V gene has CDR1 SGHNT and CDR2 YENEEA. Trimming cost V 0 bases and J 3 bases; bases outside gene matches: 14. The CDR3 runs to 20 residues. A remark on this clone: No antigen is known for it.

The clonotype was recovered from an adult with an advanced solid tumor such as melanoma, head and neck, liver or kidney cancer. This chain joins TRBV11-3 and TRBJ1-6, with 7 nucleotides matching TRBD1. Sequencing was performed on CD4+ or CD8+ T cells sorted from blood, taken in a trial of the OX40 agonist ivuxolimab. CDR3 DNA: TGTGCCAGCAGCTTAGAGGATGGGATAACGACAGGGCTCTATAATTCACCCCTCCACTTT. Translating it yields CASSLEDGITTGLYNSPLHF.